Each of the 15 T cell receptor beta chains below was sequenced from the same sample in a study of T cell changes during pregnancy in multiple sclerosis. Only in-frame clones appear in the TCRdb table, and some are missing; sequencing was by immunoSEQ multiplex PCR. The repertoire consists of under 70,000 clones, with around 92% occurring once and the leading ten covering roughly 2%. Sequenced here: peripheral blood, sampled in the third trimester of pregnancy. The receptor set was obtained from a female donor in good health, enrolled as a control in a pregnancy study.

The CDR3 region is CASSLASSGREEETQYF. The DNA for the CDR3 is TGTGCCAGCAGCTTAGCTTCTAGCGGGAGGGAGGAAGAGACCCAGTACTTC. The V and J genes are TRBV7-3 and TRBJ2-5; TRBD2 matches 12 bases. CDR1 SGHTA and CDR2 FQGTGA come from the germline V gene. The CDR3 runs 17 residues. The ends lost 2 bases at V and 3 bases at J; junction bases unmatched: 7.

V gene TRBV6-5 combines with J gene TRBJ2-5, with TRBD1 as a possible D gene (5 bases). Germline CDR1 and CDR2: MNHEY and SVGAGI. There are 13 residues in the CDR3. V lost 8 bases to trimming and J lost 3 bases, with 13 bases between them. The CDR3 is CASSPRREETQYF. Here the CDR3 DNA reads TGTGCCAGCTCGCCTCGCAGGGAAGAGACCCAGTACTTC.

The V call is TRBV28, the J call TRBJ2-1; unclear D gene. The CDR3 covers 15 residues. Germline CDR1 is MDHEN and CDR2 is SYDVKM. The V end lost 2 bases, the J end lost 6 bases, and 14 bases lay between the germline ends. CDR3 loop: CASSLILGISNEQFF. The CDR3 region has the DNA TGTGCCAGCAGTTTAATCCTAGGAATCTCCAATGAGCAGTTCTTC. The entire variable domain, with the rest obtained from reference TRBV28 and TRBJ2-1, is as follows: DVKVTQSSRYLVKRTGEKVFLECVQDMDHENMFWYRQDPGLGLRLIYFSYDVKMKEKGDIPEGYSVSREKKERFSLILESASTNQTSMYLCASSLILGISNEQFFGPGTRLTVL.

This clone was found once. The same CDR3 is also encoded by other DNA sequences in this sample. V gene TRBV2 combines with J gene TRBJ2-7, with unresolved D. The CDR3 contains 11 residues. V was trimmed by 5 bases and J by 3 bases, leaving 5 bases between them. Germline lookup yields CDR1 SNHLY and CDR2 FYNNEI. The CDR3 protein is CASSYSYEQYF. As DNA, the CDR3 is TGTGCCAGCAGTTACAGCTACGAGCAGTACTTC.

J is TRBJ2-3 and V is TRBV18; D not certain. The length of the CDR3 is 15 residues. The ends were cut back, 0 bases at V and 1 base at J, with 8 bases in the middle. Germline V lookup: CDR1 KGHSH, CDR2 LQKENI. This CDR3 reads CASSPPGQGTDTQYF. In nucleotides, the CDR3 is TGTGCCAGCTCACCACCAGGCCAGGGCACAGATACGCAGTATTTT.

The chain couples TRBV18 to TRBJ1-5; a possible D gene is TRBD1 (5 bases). CDR1 and CDR2 (germline): KGHSH, LQKENI. V dropped 3 bases and J dropped 6 bases, with 6 bases sitting between them. CDR3 length equals 12 residues. The CDR3 DNA is TGTGCCAGCTCACCTCAGGGTCAGCCCCAGCATTTT. Translation gives CASSPQGQPQHF.

CDR3 loop: CASSVGVFTMEQYF. DNA of the CDR3: TGCGCCAGCAGTGTCGGGGTCTTTACGATGGAGCAGTACTTC. The chain uses TRBV10-2 and TRBJ2-7; tentative D call: TRBD2 (5 bases). Trimming stripped 4 bases from V and 7 bases from J, with 17 bases between. This CDR3 spans 14 amino acids. Germline CDR1 reads WSHSY; CDR2 reads SAAADI.

V usage is TRBV12-5 and J usage is TRBJ1-2, with D possibly being TRBD1 (6 bases). The CDR3 covers 13 residues. V was cut by 1 base and J by 7 bases, with 10 bases left in between. Per the germline V gene, CDR1 is LGHNT and CDR2 is FRNRAP. The CDR3, as DNA: TGTGCTAGTGGTTTGGGACAGGACAGTGGCTACACCTTC. Residues: CASGLGQDSGYTF.

The chain couples TRBV2 to TRBJ2-1, with TRBD2 matching 13 bases. CDR1 is SNHLY and CDR2 is FYNNEI in the germline V gene. Losses at the gene ends were 5 bases for V and 8 bases for J; bases not matched to a gene: 6. The CDR3 is 15 residues long. The chain's CDR3 is CASSPGLAGVYEQFF. Written as DNA, the CDR3 is TGTGCCAGCAGTCCCGGACTAGCGGGAGTTTATGAGCAGTTCTTC.

In nucleotides, the CDR3 is TGTGCCTGGAGTGAACTTCAGGTCGATACGCAGTATTTT. This translates into CAWSELQVDTQYF. The chain couples TRBV30 to TRBJ2-3; unclear D gene. The CDR3 extends over 13 amino acids. Trimming cost V 1 base and J 6 bases, with 11 bases left between them. Looked up from germline, CDR1 is GTSNPN and CDR2 is SVGIG (reference sequence). Full variable domain (rest looked up from reference TRBV30 and TRBJ2-3): SQTIHQWPATLVQPVGSPLSLECTVEGTSNPNLYWYRQAAGRGLQLLFYSVGIGQISSEVPQNLSASRPQDRQFILSSKKLLLSDSGFYLCAWSELQVDTQYFGPGTRLTVL.

The chain couples TRBV30 to TRBJ2-7; the D gene is possibly TRBD1 (5 bases). Trimming cost V 0 bases and J 9 bases, with 12 bases left between them. The CDR3 spans 12 residues. Germline CDR1 reads GTSNPN; CDR2 reads SVGIG (reference sequence). This chain's CDR3 is CAWSVPGDRQYF. In nucleotides, the CDR3 is TGTGCCTGGAGTGTACCCGGCGACAGGCAGTACTTC.

This chain connects TRBV11-2 to TRBJ1-1; 9 bases line up with TRBD1. Losses at the gene ends were 4 bases for V and 5 bases for J; bases not matched to a gene: 2. The CDR3 sequence is 13 residues long. CDR1 is SGHAT and CDR2 is FQNNGV in the germline V gene. The CDR3 region is CASSYGTGTEAFF. The CDR3 nucleotides are TGTGCCAGCAGCTACGGGACAGGGACTGAAGCTTTCTTT.

The rearrangement uses TRBV19 and TRBJ2-5; D gene ambiguous. The V end was cut by 6 bases, the J end by 4 bases, with 6 bases between. The CDR3 runs 11 residues. The germline CDR1 and CDR2 sequences are LNHDA and SQIVND (reference sequence). CDR3 protein: CASSFLETQYF. CDR3 coding DNA: TGTGCCAGTAGCTTCCTAGAGACCCAGTACTTC.

This chain links TRBV9 with TRBJ2-1; a possible D gene is TRBD1 (8 bases). Between the trimmed V and J ends, which lost 3 bases and 7 bases, there was a span of 17 bases. The CDR3 runs to 15 residues. Germline assignment: CDR1 SGDLS and CDR2 YYNGEE. DNA of the CDR3: TGTGCCAGCAGCGAATTCAGCGGGACAGGAAATGAGCAGTTCTTC. As protein: CASSEFSGTGNEQFF.

V usage is TRBV4-2 and J usage is TRBJ2-7; 9 nucleotides match TRBD1. V shed 0 bases, J shed 5 bases, and the junction held 11 bases outside the gene matches. This CDR3 comprises 17 residues. CDR1 and CDR2 from the germline V gene are LGHNA and YNFKEQ. This CDR3 is CASSQDPPGQGAHEQYF. CDR3 bases: TGTGCCAGCAGCCAAGATCCACCGGGACAGGGAGCCCACGAGCAGTACTTC.